One and the same sample provided the 30 T cell receptor beta chains below, sequenced in a study of blood T cell repertoires in COVID-19. Here immunoSEQ multiplex PCR was the method, and the copy in TCRdb shows in-frame clones only, minus some. The sample contains roughly 200,000 clones, 90% of which appear only once. Sequenced material: peripheral blood. The source of these receptors is a man aged 50 to 60 with acute or convalescent COVID-19.

This chain uses TRBV18 with TRBJ2-5; D remains unclear. The V end lost 1 base, the J end lost 2 bases, and 5 bases lay between the germline ends. Germline values: CDR1 KGHSH, CDR2 LQKENI. The CDR3 is 13 residues long. DNA for the CDR3: TGTGCCAGCTCACCACTCCGGCAAGAGACCCAGTACTTC. Amino acid sequence: CASSPLRQETQYF.

This clone was observed once. The J gene is TRBJ2-5, the V gene TRBV19, with 7 nucleotides matching TRBD1. The length of the CDR3 is 15 residues. J lost 8 bases, V lost 6 bases, and 15 bases had no gene match. Germline-derived CDR1 and CDR2 are LNHDA and SQIVND (reference sequence). CDR3 protein: CASSLYTGADATQYF. The CDR3 DNA sequence: TGTGCCAGTAGCCTCTATACAGGGGCCGACGCTACCCAGTACTTC.

The chain employs TRBV18 and TRBJ2-5, with D perhaps TRBD2 (6 bases). Germline V CDR1 and CDR2: KGHSH, LQKENI. The CDR3 contains 14 residues. Trimming shortened V by 5 bases and J by 2 bases, and 12 bases separated the two germline ends. The CDR3 protein is CASSSRGVQETQYF. DNA for the CDR3: TGTGCCAGCTCAAGTCGCGGGGTTCAAGAGACCCAGTACTTC.

The genes are TRBV27 and TRBJ1-5; TRBD1 matches 9 bases. V gave up 10 bases and J gave up 6 bases; unmatched junction bases: 7. The CDR3 contains 13 residues. Germline CDR1 is MNHEY and CDR2 is SMNVEV (reference sequence). The CDR3 DNA reads TGTGCCACCCGGGACAGGGAGAGTCAGCCCCAGCATTTT. Translating gives CATRDRESQPQHF.

V usage is TRBV2 and J usage is TRBJ2-7; 10 nucleotides match TRBD2. The CDR3 length is 15 residues. With 4 bases clipped from V and 7 bases from J, the junction kept 10 bases outside the gene matches. Germline loops: CDR1 SNHLY, CDR2 FYNNEI. CDR3 coding DNA: TGTGCCAGCAGTGGAGATGGACTAGCGGTGGAAGAGCAGTACTTC. It is translated as CASSGDGLAVEEQYF. Full variable domain (rest looked up from reference TRBV2 and TRBJ2-7): EPEVTQTPSHQVTQMGQEVILRCVPISNHLYFYWYRQILGQKVEFLVSFYNNEISEKSEIFDDQFSVERPDGSNFTLKIRSTKLEDSAMYFCASSGDGLAVEEQYFGPGTRLTVT.

The chain uses TRBV28 and TRBJ1-3; possible D gene TRBD1, 5 bases. This CDR3 comprises 15 residues. The germline V gene has CDR1 MDHEN and CDR2 SYDVKM. V was clipped by 3 bases and J by 0 bases, with 9 bases between them. CDR3 sequence reads: CASSFAGRSGNTIYF. CDR3 nucleotide sequence: TGTGCCAGCAGTTTTGCAGGGCGCTCTGGAAACACCATATATTTT.

This clone was counted between two and nine times. This chain joins TRBV2 and TRBJ1-2, with 8 positions matching TRBD1. After removal of 2 bases from V and 4 bases from J, the junction contained 6 bases not matched to a gene. Germline CDR1 SNHLY, CDR2 FYNNEI. This CDR3 comprises 15 residues. DNA for the CDR3: TGTGCCAGCAGTGAACGTCAGGGGGCTTCCTATGGCTACACCTTC. It translates to CASSERQGASYGYTF.

This chain joins TRBV11-3 and TRBJ2-2; 7 nucleotides match TRBD1. Germline V lookup: CDR1 SGHNT, CDR2 YENEEA. V lost 2 bases and J lost 7; bases outside the gene matches: 7. The CDR3 has 15 amino acids. CDR3: CASSLRKGAYGELFF. The CDR3 DNA reads as TGTGCCAGCAGCTTAAGGAAGGGGGCATACGGGGAGCTGTTTTTT.

The chain has TRBV2 and TRBJ1-3, with no clear D. Trimming stripped 7 bases from V and 0 bases from J, with 10 bases between. The germline V gene encodes CDR1 SNHLY and CDR2 FYNNEI. The CDR3 sequence is 14 residues long. The CDR3 spells CASTPGNSGNTIYF. The DNA of the CDR3 is TGTGCCAGCACTCCGGGGAACTCTGGAAACACCATATATTTT.

V and J are TRBV5-1 and TRBJ1-1; 12 positions match TRBD1. The V gene's germline CDR1 is SGHRS and CDR2 YFSETQ. With V trimmed by 0 bases and J by 11 bases, 8 bases remained unmatched. The CDR3 covers 15 residues. The CDR3 loop reads CASSLEGQGASLAFF. The CDR3 bases are TGCGCCAGCAGCTTGGAGGGACAGGGGGCTTCTTTGGCTTTCTTT. The whole variable domain, remainder taken from reference TRBV5-1 and TRBJ1-1, is KAGVTQTPRYLIKTRGQQVTLSCSPISGHRSVSWYQQTPGQGLQFLFEYFSETQRNKGNFPGRFSGRQFSNSRSEMNVSTLELGDSALYLCASSLEGQGASLAFFGQGTRLTVV.

The gene calls are TRBV5-6 and TRBJ1-2, with D perhaps TRBD1 (5 bases). The germline CDR1 and CDR2 sequences are SGHDT and YYEEEE. The CDR3 consists of 13 residues. Trimming removed 5 bases from V and 5 bases from J, with 13 bases in between. CDR3 sequence: CASSKDNKYGYTF. The CDR3, as DNA: TGTGCCAGCAGTAAGGACAACAAGTATGGCTACACCTTC.

The CDR3 spells CASSASGGLQPQHF. DNA of the CDR3: TGTGCCAGCAGCGCATCAGGGGGCCTTCAGCCCCAGCATTTT. V and J are TRBV9 and TRBJ1-5; 8 bases are shared with TRBD1. Germline loops: CDR1 SGDLS, CDR2 YYNGEE. The CDR3 consists of 14 residues. V shed 3 bases, J shed 6 bases, and the junction held 5 bases outside the gene matches.

This clone was picked up one time. The rearrangement joins TRBV11-2 to TRBJ2-3; 10 nucleotides match TRBD2. V shed 5 bases and J 3 bases; nucleotides not matched to a gene: 8. This CDR3 has 16 residues. From germline, CDR1 is SGHAT and CDR2 FQNNGV. The DNA of the CDR3 is TGTGCCAGCAGCCCATTAGCGGGAGGTGCTACAGATACGCAGTATTTT. It codes for CASSPLAGGATDTQYF.

This chain links TRBV24-1 with TRBJ2-3; TRBD1 matches 7 bases. The CDR3 runs to 16 residues. CDR1 is KGHDR, CDR2 SFDVKD, per germline. Unmatched junction bases numbered 8, after V lost 3 bases and J lost 3 bases. CDR3 in DNA: TGTGCCACCAGTGATCCAACGACAGGGTTTACAGATACGCAGTATTTT. The encoded protein is CATSDPTTGFTDTQYF.

The chain joins TRBV30 to TRBJ2-1, with TRBD1 identical over 8 bases. CDR1 is GTSNPN, CDR2 SVGIG, per germline (reference sequence). With V trimmed by 3 bases and J by 7 bases, 8 bases remained unmatched. The CDR3 loop spans 14 amino acids. The chain's CDR3 is CAWRDRAGRNEQFF. In DNA form, the CDR3 reads TGTGCCTGGAGGGACAGGGCTGGGCGGAATGAGCAGTTCTTC.

J is TRBJ2-5 and V is TRBV6-6, with a tentative D call TRBD2 (5 bases). The CDR3 runs to 13 residues. Germline CDR1 MNHNY, CDR2 SVGAGI (reference sequence). The V end was cut by 6 bases, the J end by 2 bases, with 10 bases between. The CDR3 coding sequence is TGTGCCAGCAGGTCCGGGGAACAAGAGACCCAGTACTTC. It codes for CASRSGEQETQYF.

J is TRBJ2-2 and V is TRBV7-9; TRBD2 agrees at 9 bases. J gave up 5 bases and V 5 bases, and 15 bases lay outside the gene matches. There are 18 residues in the CDR3. Germline CDR1 and CDR2: SEHNR and FQNEAQ (reference sequence). CDR3 region: CASSPRGGLAGYTGELFF. As DNA, the CDR3 is TGTGCCAGCAGCCCCCGCGGGGGGCTAGCGGGGTATACCGGGGAGCTGTTTTTT.

This sequence joins TRBV28 and TRBJ1-3, with a tentative D call TRBD1 (6 bases). This CDR3 is built from 15 residues. Germline V lookup: CDR1 MDHEN, CDR2 SYDVKM. V was pared by 4 bases and J by 2 bases, with 12 bases between. The CDR3 nucleotides are TGTGCCAGCAGTTCTCCCGGGACACCTGGAAACACCATATATTTT. This encodes CASSSPGTPGNTIYF.

This sequence joins TRBV19 and TRBJ1-5, with 8 bases identical to TRBD1. Germline V gene sequence: CDR1 LNHDA, CDR2 SQIVND (reference sequence). The length of the CDR3 is 14 residues. The V and J ends lost 5 bases and 3 bases, in that order; junction bases with no gene match: 3. CDR3 bases: TGTGCCAGTAGTTTGGGACAGGTCAATCAGCCCCAGCATTTT. It encodes CASSLGQVNQPQHF.

This sequence joins TRBV5-4 and TRBJ2-1, with 9 positions matching TRBD2. This CDR3 contains 15 residues. Per the germline V gene, CDR1 is SGHNT and CDR2 is YYREEE (reference sequence). Trimming cost V 4 bases and J 6 bases; bases outside gene matches: 8. This CDR3 reads CASSGSGRAGNEQFF. CDR3 nucleotides: TGTGCCAGCAGCGGTAGCGGGAGAGCGGGCAATGAGCAGTTCTTC.

The V gene is TRBV6-6, the J gene TRBJ2-1; 8 nucleotides agree with TRBD2. Germline CDR1 and CDR2: MNHNY and SVGAGI (reference sequence). The J segment lost 5 bases and the V segment lost 5 bases, leaving 11 bases of the junction unmatched. There are 16 residues in the CDR3. The CDR3 sequence: CASSTFYRGGNNEQFF. CDR3 nucleotide sequence: TGTGCCAGCAGTACATTCTATCGGGGGGGGAACAATGAGCAGTTCTTC.

The CDR3 nucleotides are TGTGCCAGTAGTATTTTCGCGGGAGAGGGCCGCAATGAGCAGTTCTTC. Translating gives CASSIFAGEGRNEQFF. This rearrangement joins TRBV19 to TRBJ2-1, with 7 bases lining up with TRBD2. The CDR3 has 16 amino acids. Per the germline V gene, CDR1 is LNHDA and CDR2 is SQIVND (reference sequence). V was clipped by 3 bases and J by 6 bases; unmatched bases: 11.

The rearrangement joins TRBV28 to TRBJ2-4; D call uncertain. Trimming removed 5 bases at V and 5 bases at J, with 7 bases between. In germline, CDR1 is MDHEN, CDR2 SYDVKM. The CDR3 loop spans 12 amino acids. The CDR3 sequence: CASSLRENIQYF. The CDR3, as DNA: TGTGCCAGCAGTCTTAGAGAAAACATTCAGTACTTC.

This sequence joins TRBV7-9 and TRBJ2-1, with 7 bases that match TRBD1. The CDR3 spans 14 residues. Looked up from germline, CDR1 is SEHNR and CDR2 is FQNEAQ (reference sequence). With V trimmed by 2 bases and J by 7 bases, 5 bases remained unmatched. CDR3 bases: TGTGCCAGCAGCTTAACAGGGGTTTTGAATGAGCAGTTCTTC. Its translation: CASSLTGVLNEQFF.

The chain joins TRBV7-2 to TRBJ1-5; a weak D match, TRBD1 (5 bases). With 3 bases removed from V and 4 bases from J, the gap between germline ends came to 10 bases. The CDR3 totals 14 residues. CDR1 is SGHTA and CDR2 is FQGNSA in the germline V gene. CDR3 residues: CASSFDSYNQPQHF. CDR3 in DNA: TGTGCCAGCAGCTTTGACAGCTATAATCAGCCCCAGCATTTT.

The chain couples TRBV6-1 to TRBJ2-1; D perhaps matches TRBD2 (5 bases). This CDR3 is built from 14 residues. CDR1 is MNHNS, CDR2 SASEGT, per germline. V shed 2 bases and J shed 2 bases, with 7 bases lying between them. This CDR3 reads CASSERGPYNEQFF. The DNA for the CDR3 is TGTGCCAGCAGTGAAAGAGGGCCCTACAATGAGCAGTTCTTC.

This clone was observed a single time. V is TRBV3-1 (or the pseudogene TRBV3-2) and J is TRBJ1-2; D might be TRBD1 (5 bases). V was cut by 1 base and J by 6 bases, with 9 bases left in between. Germline CDR1 reads LGHDT; CDR2 reads YNNKEL (reference sequence). The CDR3 length is 13 residues. CDR3 sequence reads: CASSQGDSHGYTF. As DNA, the CDR3 is TGTGCCAGCAGCCAAGGAGACAGTCATGGCTACACCTTC.

This clone was seen once. This chain connects TRBV11-3 to TRBJ1-1; 11 nucleotides match TRBD1. Germline CDR1 SGHNT, CDR2 YENEEA. This CDR3 region has 13 residues. The V segment lost 7 bases and the J segment 6 bases; nucleotides outside the gene matches: 4. The CDR3 region has the DNA TGTGCCAGCATGGGACAGGGGGACTCTGAAGCTTTCTTT. Residues: CASMGQGDSEAFF. Full variable domain (outside the CDR3, taken from reference TRBV11-3 and TRBJ1-1): EAGVVQSPRYKIIEKKQPVAFWCNPISGHNTLYWYLQNLGQGPELLIRYENEEAVDDSQLPKDRFSAERLKGVDSTLKIQPAELGDSAVYLCASMGQGDSEAFFGQGTRLTVV.

The chain uses TRBV9 and TRBJ1-4; TRBD1 agrees at 9 bases. The CDR3 sequence is 16 residues long. Germline CDR1 is SGDLS and CDR2 is YYNGEE. The junction had 6 bases not matched to a gene; V was cut back by 3 bases and J by 3 bases. The CDR3 nucleotides are TGTGCCAGCAGCGAGGGGACAGGGCGATCTAATGAAAAACTGTTTTTT. Residues: CASSEGTGRSNEKLFF.

The chain combines TRBV25-1 with TRBJ2-1; maybe TRBD2 (6 bases). Germline V lookup: CDR1 MGHDK, CDR2 SYGVNS. The CDR3 sequence is 13 residues long. The V end was cut by 5 bases, the J end by 6 bases, with 11 bases between. DNA of the CDR3: TGTGCCAGCAGTCCCTTGGGGGGCAATGAGCAGTTCTTC. Its protein product is CASSPLGGNEQFF.